This T cell receptor (beta chain) is from a study of blood T cell repertoires in COVID-19. Study overall: Acute and convalescent COVID-19 samples came from the United States, Italy and Spain. Nucleic acid was either cDNA or gDNA, and it came from T cells, B-cell-depleted T cells, or PBMCs.

CDR1 and CDR2 from the germline V gene are LNHDA and SQIVND (reference sequence). The CDR3 totals 13 residues. The germline V and J ends were trimmed by 7 bases and 0 bases, with 9 bases remaining between them. Authors' data handling: Estimated nucleated cell counts came from reference gene primer amplification. TCRdb's table, derived via immunoSEQ multiplex PCR, lists solely in-frame clones and lacks some. V, J and clone size are those of that table, while D and trimming were read from the DNA. The table records roughly 100,000 clones, over 75% of them present only once. The rearrangement uses TRBV19 and TRBJ1-1; D is possibly TRBD1 (6 bases). The specimen was peripheral blood. The TCR was taken from a man older than 75 with acute or convalescent COVID-19. CDR3 in DNA: TGTGCCAGTATTGGACAGCTGAACACTGAAGCTTTCTTT. It translates to CASIGQLNTEAFF.